The source of this TCR beta chain is a study of T cell clones after liver transplantation. Regarding this clone: Mismatch with germline at one junction end may stem from a read error.

Sequenced by immunoSEQ multiplex PCR; TCRdb stores in-frame clones only, minus some. The sample has 50,000 to 60,000 clones, around three quarters seen once. CDR3 length: 15 amino acids. Germline CDR1 is SSHAT and CDR2 is FNYEAQ (reference sequence). This clonotype originated in a human patient who received a liver transplant. Some T cells may be provided by the graft donor. V is TRBV7-7 and J is TRBJ2-3; TRBD2 aligns across 9 bases. The sequenced sample was CD4+ T cells from blood, obtained at the roughly 16-month timepoint. The CDR3 coding sequence is TGTGCTAGCAGCTTTAGCGGGAGCCCGACAGATACGCAGTATTTT. It encodes CASSFSGSPTDTQYF.